This T cell receptor beta chain was obtained from a study of cytomegalovirus exposure and HLA in healthy donors. About the study: Most donors, around 81% of over 350 genotyped, fell in the Caucasian-associated ancestry cluster.

Study-level points and caveats: It was taken for granted in presence/absence analyses that sequencing depth across donors was roughly uniform. Reports indicated that the classifier achieved high specificity and sensitivity in diagnosing cytomegalovirus status. TCR beta V- and J-gene trimming was later associated with a missense DCLRE1C variant.

The CDR3 sequence is 15 residues long. In germline, CDR1 is SGHTS, CDR2 YDEGEE. V lost 5 bases to trimming and J lost 4 bases; unmatched junction nucleotides: 8. With respect to this clone: Antigen: not known.

The PCR had 60 Vbeta and 13 Jbeta primers. Measured with immunoSEQ multiplex PCR; TCRdb has only the in-frame clones, and not every one. This sample has about 190,000 clones, with around 75% found just once. This chain links TRBV5-8 with TRBJ2-2; 7 bases are shared with TRBD1. Sample: PBMCs. The source is a man in his forties in good health and CMV-seropositive. CDR3 loop: CASSSGQRFTGELFF. The CDR3 nucleotides are TGTGCCAGCAGTTCGGGACAGCGATTCACCGGGGAGCTGTTTTTT.